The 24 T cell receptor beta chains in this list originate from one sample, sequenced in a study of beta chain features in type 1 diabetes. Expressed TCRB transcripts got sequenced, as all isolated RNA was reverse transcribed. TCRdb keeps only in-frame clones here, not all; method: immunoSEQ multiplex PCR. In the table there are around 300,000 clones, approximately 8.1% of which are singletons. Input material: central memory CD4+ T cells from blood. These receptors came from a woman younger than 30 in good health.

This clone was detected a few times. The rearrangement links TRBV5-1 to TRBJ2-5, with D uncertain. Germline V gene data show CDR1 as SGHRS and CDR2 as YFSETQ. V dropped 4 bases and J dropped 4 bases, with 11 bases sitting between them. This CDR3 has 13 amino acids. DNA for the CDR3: TGCGCCAGCAGCGCAAAGGATGGAGAGACCCAGTACTTC. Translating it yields CASSAKDGETQYF.

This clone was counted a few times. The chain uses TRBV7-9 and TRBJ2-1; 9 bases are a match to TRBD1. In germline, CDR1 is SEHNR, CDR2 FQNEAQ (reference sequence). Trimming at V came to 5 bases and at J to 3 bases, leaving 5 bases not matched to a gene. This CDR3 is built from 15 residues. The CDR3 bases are TGTGCCAGCAGCCGTGCGGGACAGGGCTACAATGAGCAGTTCTTC. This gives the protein CASSRAGQGYNEQFF.

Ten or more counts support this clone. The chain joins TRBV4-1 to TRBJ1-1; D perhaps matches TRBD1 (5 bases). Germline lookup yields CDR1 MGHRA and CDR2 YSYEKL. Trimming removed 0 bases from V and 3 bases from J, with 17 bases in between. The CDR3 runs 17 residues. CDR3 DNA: TGCGCCAGCAGCCAAGATCATCCTACGGGGCGGCACACTGAAGCTTTCTTT. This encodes CASSQDHPTGRHTEAFF.

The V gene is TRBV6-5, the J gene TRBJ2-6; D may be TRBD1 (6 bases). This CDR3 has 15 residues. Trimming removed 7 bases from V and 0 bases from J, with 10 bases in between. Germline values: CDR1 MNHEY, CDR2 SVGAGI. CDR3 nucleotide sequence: TGTGCCAGCAATTTACAGGGCTCTGGGGCCAACGTCCTGACTTTC. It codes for CASNLQGSGANVLTF.

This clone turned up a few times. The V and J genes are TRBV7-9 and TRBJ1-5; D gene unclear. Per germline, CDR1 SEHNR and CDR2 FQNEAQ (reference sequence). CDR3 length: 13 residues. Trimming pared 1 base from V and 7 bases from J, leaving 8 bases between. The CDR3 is CASSLGMDQPQHF. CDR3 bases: TGTGCCAGCAGCTTAGGAATGGACCAGCCCCAGCATTTT.

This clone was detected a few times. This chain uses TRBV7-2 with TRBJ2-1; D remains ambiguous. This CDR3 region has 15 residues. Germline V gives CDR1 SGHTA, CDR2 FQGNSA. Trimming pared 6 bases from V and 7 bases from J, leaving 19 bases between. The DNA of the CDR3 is TGTGCCAGCAGAGACCTCAAAGGAAGGGTGAATGAGCAGTTCTTC. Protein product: CASRDLKGRVNEQFF. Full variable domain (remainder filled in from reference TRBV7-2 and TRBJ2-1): GAGVSQSPSNKVTEKGKDVELRCDPISGHTALYWYRQSLGQGLEFLIYFQGNSAPDKSGLPSDRFSAERTGGSVSTLTIQRTQQEDSAVYLCASRDLKGRVNEQFFGPGTRLTVL.

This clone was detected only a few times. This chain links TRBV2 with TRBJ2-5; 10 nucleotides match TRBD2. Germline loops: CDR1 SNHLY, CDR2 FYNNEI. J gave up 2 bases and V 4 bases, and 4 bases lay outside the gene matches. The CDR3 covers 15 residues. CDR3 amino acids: CASSGRTSGQETQYF. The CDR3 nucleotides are TGTGCCAGCAGTGGTAGGACTAGCGGACAAGAGACCCAGTACTTC.

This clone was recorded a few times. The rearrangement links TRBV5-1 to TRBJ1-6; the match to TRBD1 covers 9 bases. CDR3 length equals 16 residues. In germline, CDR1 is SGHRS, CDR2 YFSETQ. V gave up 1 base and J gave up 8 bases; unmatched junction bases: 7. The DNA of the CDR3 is TGCGCCAGCAGCTTGTCATACAGGGGGCGAGATTCACCCCTCCACTTT. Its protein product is CASSLSYRGRDSPLHF.

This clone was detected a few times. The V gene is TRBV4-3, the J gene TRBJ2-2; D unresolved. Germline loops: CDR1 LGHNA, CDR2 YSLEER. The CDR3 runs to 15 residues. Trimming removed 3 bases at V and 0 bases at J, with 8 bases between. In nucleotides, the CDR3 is TGCGCCAGCAGCCACTACACGGCGAACACCGGGGAGCTGTTTTTT. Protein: CASSHYTANTGELFF.

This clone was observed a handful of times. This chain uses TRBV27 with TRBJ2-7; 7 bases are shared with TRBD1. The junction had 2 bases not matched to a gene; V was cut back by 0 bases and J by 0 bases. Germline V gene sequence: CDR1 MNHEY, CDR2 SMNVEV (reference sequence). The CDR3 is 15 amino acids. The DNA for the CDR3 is TGTGCCAGCAGTTTATCGACAGGGTTCTCCTACGAGCAGTACTTC. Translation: CASSLSTGFSYEQYF.

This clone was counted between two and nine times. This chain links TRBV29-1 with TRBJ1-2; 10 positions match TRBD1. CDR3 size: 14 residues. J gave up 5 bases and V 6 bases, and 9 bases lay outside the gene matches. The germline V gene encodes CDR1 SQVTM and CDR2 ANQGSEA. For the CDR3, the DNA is TGCAGCGTCATCGGCAGGACAGGGGGGTATGGCTACACCTTC. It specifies CSVIGRTGGYGYTF. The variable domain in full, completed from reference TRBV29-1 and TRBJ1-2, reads SAVISQKPSRDICQRGTSLTIQCQVDSQVTMMFWYRQQPGQSLTLIATANQGSEATYESGFVIDKFPISRPNLTFSTLTVSNMSPEDSSIYLCSVIGRTGGYGYTFGSGTRLTVV.

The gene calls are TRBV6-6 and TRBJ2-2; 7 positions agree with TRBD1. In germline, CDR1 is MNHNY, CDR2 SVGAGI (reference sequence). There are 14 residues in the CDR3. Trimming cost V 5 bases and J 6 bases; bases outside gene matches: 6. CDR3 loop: CASSIQGSAGELFF. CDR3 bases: TGTGCCAGCAGTATACAGGGGTCTGCCGGGGAGCTGTTTTTT.

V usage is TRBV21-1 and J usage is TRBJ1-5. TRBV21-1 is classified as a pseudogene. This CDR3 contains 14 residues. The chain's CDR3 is CASNPTVRGQPQHF. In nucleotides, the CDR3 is TGTGCCAGCAACCCGACAGTTCGGGGGCAGCCCCAGCATTTT.

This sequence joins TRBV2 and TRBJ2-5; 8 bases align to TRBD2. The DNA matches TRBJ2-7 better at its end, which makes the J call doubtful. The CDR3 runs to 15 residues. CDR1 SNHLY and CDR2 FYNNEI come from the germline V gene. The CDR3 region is CASSEARGGRYEQYF. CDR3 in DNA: TGTGCCAGCAGTGAAGCGCGAGGCGGGAGGTACGAGCAGTACTTC.

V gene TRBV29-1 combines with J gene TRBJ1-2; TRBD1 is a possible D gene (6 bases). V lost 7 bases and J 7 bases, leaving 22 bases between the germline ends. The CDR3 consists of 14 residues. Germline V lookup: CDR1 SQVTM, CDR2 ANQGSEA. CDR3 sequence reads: CSAVTLGGGRGYTF. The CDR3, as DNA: TGCAGCGCTGTGACCCTTGGGGGCGGCCGTGGCTACACCTTC.

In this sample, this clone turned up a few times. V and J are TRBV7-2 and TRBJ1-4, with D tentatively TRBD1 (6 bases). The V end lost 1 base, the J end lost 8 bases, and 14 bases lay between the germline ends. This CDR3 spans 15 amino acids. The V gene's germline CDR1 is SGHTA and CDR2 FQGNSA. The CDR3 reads CASSLGGARMEKLFF. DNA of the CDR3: TGTGCCAGCAGCTTAGGGGGGGCGAGGATGGAAAAACTGTTTTTT.

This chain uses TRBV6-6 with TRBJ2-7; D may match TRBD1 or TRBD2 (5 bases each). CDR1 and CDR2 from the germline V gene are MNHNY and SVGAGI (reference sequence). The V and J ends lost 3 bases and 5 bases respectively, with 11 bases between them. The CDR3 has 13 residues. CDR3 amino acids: CASSYKGTHEQYF. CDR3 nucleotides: TGTGCCAGCAGTTATAAGGGGACCCACGAGCAGTACTTC.

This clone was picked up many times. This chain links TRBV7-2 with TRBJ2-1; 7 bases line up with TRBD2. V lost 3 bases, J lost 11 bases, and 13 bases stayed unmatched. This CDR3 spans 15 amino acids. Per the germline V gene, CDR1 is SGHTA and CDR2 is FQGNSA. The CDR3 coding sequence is TGTGCCAGCAGCTTGGGGGTTCTAACCGGGACTAAGCAGTTCTTC. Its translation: CASSLGVLTGTKQFF.

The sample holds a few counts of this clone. The CDR3 DNA is TGTGCCAGCAGCTTAGCGGGGGCGGGAGGTCCCTCTGGGGCCAACGTCCTGACTTTC. Its translation: CASSLAGAGGPSGANVLTF. The gene calls are TRBV7-9 and TRBJ2-6, with 8 nucleotides matching TRBD2. Germline CDR1 is SEHNR and CDR2 is FQNEAQ (reference sequence). V shed 0 bases, J shed 0 bases, and the junction held 7 bases outside the gene matches. CDR3 length equals 19 residues.

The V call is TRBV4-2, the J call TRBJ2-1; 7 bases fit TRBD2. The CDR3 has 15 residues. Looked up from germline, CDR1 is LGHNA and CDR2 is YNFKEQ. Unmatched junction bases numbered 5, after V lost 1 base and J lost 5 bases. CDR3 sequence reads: CASSQGVGGNNEQFF. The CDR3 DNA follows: TGTGCCAGCAGCCAAGGGGTCGGGGGGAACAATGAGCAGTTCTTC.

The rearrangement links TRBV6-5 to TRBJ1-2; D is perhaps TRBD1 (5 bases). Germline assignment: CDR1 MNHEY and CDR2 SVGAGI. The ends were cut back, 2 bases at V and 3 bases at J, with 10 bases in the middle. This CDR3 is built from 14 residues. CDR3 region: CASSYGGRYYGYTF. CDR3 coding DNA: TGTGCCAGCAGTTACGGGGGACGCTACTATGGCTACACCTTC.

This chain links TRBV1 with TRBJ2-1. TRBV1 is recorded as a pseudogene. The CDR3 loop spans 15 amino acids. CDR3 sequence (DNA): TGCACCATCTCGACGTTGATCCCCGGCTACAATGAGCAGTTCTTC. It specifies CTISTLIPGYNEQFF.

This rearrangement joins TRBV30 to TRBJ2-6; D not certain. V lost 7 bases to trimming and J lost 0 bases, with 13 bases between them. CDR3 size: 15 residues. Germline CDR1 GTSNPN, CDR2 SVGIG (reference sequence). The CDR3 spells CASSMKSSGANVLTF. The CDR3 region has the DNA TGTGCCTCCTCTATGAAAAGCTCTGGGGCCAACGTCCTGACTTTC.

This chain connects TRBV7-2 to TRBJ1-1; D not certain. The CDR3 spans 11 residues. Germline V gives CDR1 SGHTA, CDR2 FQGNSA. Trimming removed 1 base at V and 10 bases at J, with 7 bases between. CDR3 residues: CASSLESVAFF. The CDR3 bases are TGTGCCAGCAGCTTAGAGTCAGTAGCTTTCTTT.